This paragraph reports one T cell receptor (beta chain). This entry belongs to a study of blood T cell repertoires in COVID-19. As for the study in general: In each case, the material was cDNA or gDNA derived from T cells, B-cell-depleted T cells, or PBMCs.

CDR1 KGHDR and CDR2 SFDVKD come from the germline V gene. With 6 bases clipped from V and 6 bases from J, the junction kept 6 bases outside the gene matches. CDR3 length: 14 residues. Libraries were prepared by immunoSEQ multiplex PCR; TCRdb keeps only in-frame clonotypes and omits some of them. The top ten clones hold 10% of a sample with over 80,000 clones, more than 75% of them seen once. Sequenced: peripheral blood. The receptor's source is a man aged 50-59 years with acute or convalescent COVID-19. This chain links TRBV24-1 with TRBJ2-5, with 10 positions matching TRBD1. The chain's CDR3 is CATSPPGQGKTQYF. The CDR3 nucleotides are TGTGCCACCAGTCCCCCGGGACAGGGGAAGACCCAGTACTTC.